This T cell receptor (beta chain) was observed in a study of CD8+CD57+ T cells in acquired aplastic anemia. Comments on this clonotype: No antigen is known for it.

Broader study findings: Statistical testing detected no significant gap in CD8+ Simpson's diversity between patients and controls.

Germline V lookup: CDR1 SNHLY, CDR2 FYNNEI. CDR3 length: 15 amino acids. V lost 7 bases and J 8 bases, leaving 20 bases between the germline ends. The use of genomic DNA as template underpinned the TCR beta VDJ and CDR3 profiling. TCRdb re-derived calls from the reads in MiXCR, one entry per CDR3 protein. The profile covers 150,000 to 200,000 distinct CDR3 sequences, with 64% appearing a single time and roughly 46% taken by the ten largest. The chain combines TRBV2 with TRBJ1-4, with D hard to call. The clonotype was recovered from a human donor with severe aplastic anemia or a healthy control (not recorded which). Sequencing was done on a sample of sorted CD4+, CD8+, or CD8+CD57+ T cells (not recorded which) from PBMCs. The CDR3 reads CASNDPQRPREKLFF. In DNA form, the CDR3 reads TGTGCCAGCAATGACCCACAGAGGCCTCGCGAAAAACTGTTTTTT.